The source of this T cell receptor (beta chain) is a study of T cell responses to AZD1222 COVID-19 vaccine. Points from the study as a whole: Mapped onto spike, vaccine-associated CD4 TCRs spanned it and were dominant at 160-218 and 743-854. Among AZD1222 vaccinees, only five or six were seropositive at baseline.

To note about this clone: What it binds is unknown.

This CDR3 is built from 17 residues. CDR1 is LGHDT, CDR2 YNNKEL, per germline (reference sequence). Trimming took 0 bases from V and 10 from J; bases not matched to a gene: 14. Profiled with immunoSEQ multiplex PCR; TCRdb holds only in-frame clones, not every one. The sample has approximately 74,000 clones, about 84% seen once. The receptor was derived from an adult in good health. This material consisted of peripheral blood, taken on day 0 of AZD1222 vaccination. The chain uses TRBV3-1 (or the pseudogene TRBV3-2) and TRBJ2-1, with TRBD2 matching 8 bases. CDR3 residues: CASSQDNPGGPGVEQFF. The CDR3 DNA follows: TGTGCCAGCAGCCAAGATAATCCGGGAGGGCCGGGGGTCGAGCAGTTCTTC.